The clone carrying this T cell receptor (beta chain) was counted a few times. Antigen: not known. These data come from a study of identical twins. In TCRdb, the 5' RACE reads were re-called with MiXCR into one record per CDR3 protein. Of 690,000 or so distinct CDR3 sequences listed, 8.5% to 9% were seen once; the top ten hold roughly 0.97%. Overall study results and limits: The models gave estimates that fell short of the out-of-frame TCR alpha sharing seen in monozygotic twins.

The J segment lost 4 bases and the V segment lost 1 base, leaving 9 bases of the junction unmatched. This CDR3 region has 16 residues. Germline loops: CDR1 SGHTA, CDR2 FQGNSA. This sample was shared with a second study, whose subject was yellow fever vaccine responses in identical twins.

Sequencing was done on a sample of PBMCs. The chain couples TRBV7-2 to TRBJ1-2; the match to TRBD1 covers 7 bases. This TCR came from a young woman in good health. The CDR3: CASSLGMGDRAYGYTF. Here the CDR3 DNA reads TGTGCCAGCAGCTTAGGAATGGGAGACAGGGCCTATGGCTACACCTTC. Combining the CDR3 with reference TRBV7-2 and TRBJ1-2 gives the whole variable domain GAGVSQSPSNKVTEKGKDVELRCDPISGHTALYWYRQSLGQGLEFLIYFQGNSAPDKSGLPSDRFSAERTGGSVSTLTIQRTQQEDSAVYLCASSLGMGDRAYGYTFGSGTRLTVV.